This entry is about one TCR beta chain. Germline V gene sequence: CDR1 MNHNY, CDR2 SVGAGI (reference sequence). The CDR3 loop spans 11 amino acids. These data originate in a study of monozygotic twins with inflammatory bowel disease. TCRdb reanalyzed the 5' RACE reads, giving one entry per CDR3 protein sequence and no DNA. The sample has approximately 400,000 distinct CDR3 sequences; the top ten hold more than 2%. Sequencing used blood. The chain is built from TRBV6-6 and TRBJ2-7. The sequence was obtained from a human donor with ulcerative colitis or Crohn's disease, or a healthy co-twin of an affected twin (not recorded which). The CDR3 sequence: CASSRMDEQYF.